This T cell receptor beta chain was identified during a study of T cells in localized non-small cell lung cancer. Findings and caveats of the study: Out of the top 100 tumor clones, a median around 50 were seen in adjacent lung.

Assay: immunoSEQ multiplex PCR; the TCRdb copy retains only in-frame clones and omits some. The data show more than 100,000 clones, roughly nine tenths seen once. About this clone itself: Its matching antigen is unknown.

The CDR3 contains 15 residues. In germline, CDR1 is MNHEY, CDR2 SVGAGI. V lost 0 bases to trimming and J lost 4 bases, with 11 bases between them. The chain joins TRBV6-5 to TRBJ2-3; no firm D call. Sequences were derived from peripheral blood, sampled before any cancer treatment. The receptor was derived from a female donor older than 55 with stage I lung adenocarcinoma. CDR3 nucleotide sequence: TGTGCCAGCAGTTACTCGAGTCTCGGTCCAGATACGCAGTATTTT. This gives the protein CASSYSSLGPDTQYF.